The clone carrying this T cell receptor beta chain occurred many times. The germline V gene encodes CDR1 MNHEY and CDR2 SMNVEV (reference sequence). The V end was cut by 2 bases, the J end by 0 bases, with 8 bases between. The CDR3 is 15 residues long. The data derive from a study of T cells in Graves' hyperthyroidism and ophthalmopathy. TCR beta CDR3 regions were amplified from RNA transcripts. With the HTBI primer set, the TCR CDR3 went through a first round of RT-PCR. One entry per CDR3 protein, called by TCRdb with MiXCR from the multiplex PCR reads. This table has about 480,000 distinct CDR3 sequences, about 24% appearing once.

Sequencing used blood. This rearrangement joins TRBV27 to TRBJ1-3, with D hard to call. The sequence came from a woman younger than 45 with Graves' ophthalmopathy. As DNA, the CDR3 is TGTGCCAGCAGTTTACGGCAGAGCTCTGGAAACACCATATATTTT. This translates into CASSLRQSSGNTIYF.